Listed here are 8 T cell receptor beta chains from one sample, sequenced in a study of cytomegalovirus exposure and HLA in healthy donors. PCR involved 60 Vbeta and 13 Jbeta primers. Method: immunoSEQ multiplex PCR; TCRdb's copy keeps in-frame clones and lacks some. The sample holds around 130,000 clones; over 50% are singletons and the top ten take less than 9%. Source material: PBMCs. The receptors were sampled from a woman between 40 and 55 years old in good health and CMV-seropositive.

V gene TRBV18 combines with J gene TRBJ2-1, with 7 positions matching TRBD1. Germline V gene lookup returns CDR1 KGHSH and CDR2 LQKENI. After removal of 5 bases from V and 6 bases from J, the junction contained 7 bases not matched to a gene. The CDR3 sequence is 14 residues long. CDR3 coding DNA: TGTGCCAGCTCATCCGTCAGGGGGTCCAATGAGCAGTTCTTC. It codes for CASSSVRGSNEQFF.

The genes are TRBV5-1 and TRBJ2-1; TRBD1 aligns across 11 bases. The V and J ends lost 7 bases and 5 bases, in that order; junction bases with no gene match: 5. CDR1 is SGHRS, CDR2 YFSETQ, per germline. This CDR3 contains 14 residues. Here the CDR3 reads CASGTGGDHNEQFF. Written as DNA, the CDR3 is TGCGCCAGCGGGACAGGGGGGGATCACAATGAGCAGTTCTTC.

CDR3 residues: CASSQDLTNEKLFF. The CDR3 DNA reads TGCGCCAGCAGCCAAGATCTAACTAATGAAAAACTGTTTTTT. The chain has TRBV4-1 and TRBJ1-4; no reliable D call. V lost 0 bases to trimming and J lost 1 base, with 3 bases between them. Germline CDR1 and CDR2: MGHRA and YSYEKL. The CDR3 is 14 amino acids.

This rearrangement joins TRBV28 to TRBJ1-1; 8 positions agree with TRBD1. Germline-derived CDR1 and CDR2 are MDHEN and SYDVKM. The J segment lost 1 base and the V segment lost 5 bases, leaving 12 bases of the junction unmatched. The length of the CDR3 is 17 residues. CDR3 amino acids: CASSRRMTGAWNTEAFF. The CDR3 nucleotides read TGTGCCAGCAGTCGGCGAATGACAGGGGCCTGGAACACTGAAGCTTTCTTT.

This clone has only a few counts. CDR3 coding DNA: TGTGCCAACTCCGGCGGGGGCACAGATACGCAGTATTTT. As protein: CANSGGGTDTQYF. V and J are TRBV28 and TRBJ2-3, with D perhaps matching TRBD2 (6 bases). The V and J ends lost 10 bases and 1 base respectively, with 12 bases between them. CDR1 and CDR2 (germline): MDHEN, SYDVKM. The CDR3 runs 13 residues.

The chain employs TRBV10-3 and TRBJ1-5; D is perhaps TRBD1 (5 bases). Deletions cut 0 bases from V and 6 bases from J, with 9 bases between. The CDR3 spans 14 residues. Germline assignment: CDR1 ENHRY and CDR2 SYGVKD. In DNA, the CDR3 is TGTGCCATCAGTGAGTCGGGGCAATCTCAGCCCCAGCATTTT. This gives the protein CAISESGQSQPQHF.

The rearrangement links TRBV15 to TRBJ2-3, with 9 bases fitting TRBD1. J gave up 2 bases and V 3 bases, and 6 bases lay outside the gene matches. Germline V gives CDR1 LNHNV, CDR2 YYDKDF (reference sequence). CDR3 length: 16 residues. In DNA, the CDR3 is TGTGCCACCAGCAGGGAACAGGGGGCAATCACAGATACGCAGTATTTT. As protein: CATSREQGAITDTQYF.

A note on this clone: A junction boundary mismatches the germline segment, possibly from a read error. This sequence joins TRBV7-7 and TRBJ2-1; tentative D call: TRBD2 (7 bases). The CDR3 has 15 amino acids. Germline CDR1 and CDR2: SSHAT and FNYEAQ (reference sequence). CDR3 loop: CASSLGGAGDTEQFF. For the CDR3, the DNA is TGTGCTAGCAGCTTGGGGGGGGCGGGAGACACTGAGCAGTTCTTC.